One and the same sample provided the 3 T cell receptor beta chains below, sequenced in a study of T-cell memory formation after mild COVID-19. TCRdb used MiXCR to reprocess the 5' RACE reads, holding one entry per CDR3 protein. Of around 220,000 distinct CDR3 sequences listed, approximately 16% are singletons. Sequencing used PBMCs or a T cell subset sorted from them (not recorded which). Every receptor here comes from a young man who had mild COVID-19 (a few samples of this study predate the infection). Cell type and time point are not known.

The V call is TRBV7-2, the J call TRBJ1-1; D remains ambiguous. Trimming stripped 1 base from V and 0 bases from J, with 9 bases between. The length of the CDR3 is 15 residues. Germline V gene lookup returns CDR1 SGHTA and CDR2 FQGNSA. CDR3 bases: TGTGCCAGCAGCTTAGTCGTTAACATGAACACTGAAGCTTTCTTT. Encoded protein: CASSLVVNMNTEAFF.

This clonotype came up a few times. DNA for the CDR3: TGTGCCAGCAGCGTCCAAGCAGGGGGCTATGGCTACACCTTC. This encodes CASSVQAGGYGYTF. The chain combines TRBV9 with TRBJ1-2; 7 bases are a match to TRBD1. The germline CDR1 and CDR2 sequences are SGDLS and YYNGEE. The CDR3 runs to 14 residues. The junction had 5 bases not matched to a gene; V was cut back by 2 bases and J by 4 bases.

This clonotype has ten or more counts. The chain uses TRBV20-1 and TRBJ1-5, with D unclear. The CDR3 has 12 amino acids. Germline CDR1 reads DFQATT; CDR2 reads SNEGSKA (reference sequence). V lost 5 bases to trimming and J lost 4 bases, with 9 bases between them. CDR3 nucleotides: TGCAGTGCTGTTTCCGGGAATCAGCCCCAGCATTTT. It yields the protein CSAVSGNQPQHF.